The 9 T cell receptor beta chains reported below all come from one sample, sequenced in a study of T cell responses to AZD1222 COVID-19 vaccine listed by TCRdb under 2021. To prepare the library, the immunoSEQ multiplex PCR assay was applied. TCRdb holds this immuneACCESS table with in-frame rearrangements only. Some clones are missing; in checked studies, unresolved V genes explain under half, and the rest has no known cause. This sample holds approximately 90,000 clones; around 93% were observed only once. The ten biggest clones cover around 6.8% of the sample. The time point label, as the study defines it: baseline before first vaccination. This material consisted of peripheral blood, taken on day 0 of AZD1222 vaccination. Receptors originate from an adult in good health.

This chain joins TRBV5-1 and TRBJ2-1; no clear D. Germline lookup yields CDR1 SGHRS and CDR2 YFSETQ. Trimming stripped 1 base from V and 0 bases from J, with 20 bases between. CDR3 length: 19 amino acids. CDR3 nucleotide sequence: TGCGCCAGCAGCTTGTCCACGTCCGTAGGGTTATCCTCCTACAATGAGCAGTTCTTC. This translates into CASSLSTSVGLSSYNEQFF.

The genes are TRBV7-2 and TRBJ2-7; D might be TRBD1 or TRBD2, each matching 7 bases. Germline values: CDR1 SGHTA, CDR2 FQGNSA. CDR3 length equals 14 residues. V lost 5 bases and J 0 bases, leaving 11 bases between the germline ends. The CDR3 bases are TGTGCCAGCAGCCCAGGGGGGGCCTCCTACGAGCAGTACTTC. It encodes CASSPGGASYEQYF.

The V and J genes are TRBV5-1 and TRBJ2-3, with D possibly being TRBD1 (6 bases). V was trimmed by 0 bases and J by 3 bases, leaving 14 bases between them. The CDR3 is 16 residues long. From germline, CDR1 is SGHRS and CDR2 YFSETQ. CDR3 in DNA: TGCGCCAGCAGCTTGGAGGTGGGGGCCGGAACAGATACGCAGTATTTT. It translates to CASSLEVGAGTDTQYF.

The chain uses TRBV21-1 and TRBJ1-4. TRBV21-1 is a pseudogene segment. The CDR3 runs 11 residues. The CDR3: CASSLTEKLFF. The CDR3 DNA reads as TGTGCCAGCAGCTTAACTGAAAAACTGTTTTTT.

The chain recombines TRBV7-8 with TRBJ2-3; TRBD2 aligns across 12 bases. J was trimmed by 1 base and V by 5 bases; bases with no gene match: 7. Looked up from germline, CDR1 is SGHVS and CDR2 is FQNEAQ. The CDR3 spans 17 residues. CDR3 in amino acids: CASSPRTSGTGTDTQYF. CDR3 bases: TGTGCCAGCAGCCCTCGGACTAGCGGGACCGGCACAGATACGCAGTATTTT.

The chain uses TRBV12-5 and TRBJ2-3; D gene unclear. Germline V CDR1 and CDR2: LGHNT, FRNRAP. Trimming shortened V by 4 bases and J by 2 bases, and 4 bases separated the two germline ends. The CDR3 sequence is 12 residues long. The CDR3 here is CASGSPTDTQYF. In DNA, the CDR3 is TGTGCTAGTGGTTCCCCCACAGATACGCAGTATTTT.

The rearrangement uses TRBV7-9 and TRBJ2-1, with D unresolved. This CDR3 contains 15 residues. Trimming cost V 5 bases and J 1 base, with 12 bases left between them. CDR1 is SEHNR, CDR2 FQNEAQ, per germline (reference sequence). The CDR3 DNA follows: TGTGCCAGCAGCGCACCGGGCAGGTCCTACAATGAGCAGTTCTTC. Protein sequence: CASSAPGRSYNEQFF.

The gene calls are TRBV18 and TRBJ2-2; D remains unclear. CDR3 length: 12 amino acids. V gave up 3 bases and J gave up 5 bases, with 4 bases separating them. The germline V gene has CDR1 KGHSH and CDR2 LQKENI. The CDR3: CASSPRTGELFF. The CDR3 DNA sequence: TGTGCCAGCTCACCTAGAACCGGGGAGCTGTTTTTT.

The genes are TRBV19 and TRBJ2-7, with 7 positions matching TRBD1. Germline V gene lookup returns CDR1 LNHDA and CDR2 SQIVND (reference sequence). The CDR3 has 15 residues. The ends lost 5 bases at V and 0 bases at J; junction bases unmatched: 7. This CDR3 reads CASSFRTGASYEQYF. DNA for the CDR3: TGTGCCAGTAGTTTCAGGACAGGAGCCTCCTACGAGCAGTACTTC.